This TCR beta chain was identified in a study of CD8 T cells in ankylosing spondylitis. TCRdb redid the calling of the 5' RACE reads with MiXCR, one entry per CDR3 protein. Of 150,000 to 200,000 distinct CDR3 sequences listed, around 13% are singletons. V lost 3 bases, J lost 0 bases, and 6 bases lay in between. This CDR3 is 15 amino acids long. The chain carries TRBV12-3 or TRBV12-4 and TRBJ2-6; D remains ambiguous. The source material was blood, either unsorted or a sorted T cell fraction (not recorded which). The receptor was isolated from a female donor with ankylosing spondylitis or in good health (not recorded which). The CDR3 is CASSFLNSGANVLTF. DNA for the CDR3: TGTGCCAGCAGTTTCTTGAACTCTGGGGCCAACGTCCTGACTTTC.